These 3 T cell receptor beta chains share one sample of origin, sequenced in a study. One entry per CDR3 protein results from TCRdb running MiXCR on the 5' RACE reads. The table has 35,000 to 50,000 distinct CDR3 sequences, over 25% seen once. What was sequenced was memory CD4+ T cells sorted from a lymph node. Sample subset: memory CD4+ T cells, CD4+CD45RO+CD25-. The source of these receptors is a female donor with breast cancer.

This rearrangement joins TRBV7-9 to TRBJ2-1; D not resolved. Looked up from germline, CDR1 is SEHNR and CDR2 is FQNEAQ (reference sequence). The CDR3 has 14 amino acids. Trimming cost V 3 bases and J 2 bases, with 8 bases left between them. CDR3 protein: CASSFSTTYNEQFF. CDR3 coding DNA: TGTGCCAGCAGCTTTTCCACCACCTACAATGAGCAGTTCTTC.

This clonotype has more than one count but fewer than ten. This chain links TRBV6-2 or TRBV6-3 with TRBJ1-5, with TRBD1 as a possible D gene (6 bases). Trimming removed 3 bases at V and 1 base at J, with 10 bases between. The germline V gene has CDR1 MNHEY and CDR2 SVGEGT. This CDR3 is 15 amino acids long. CDR3 bases: TGTGCCAGCAGTTATGTAGGACAGAGCAATCAGCCCCAGCATTTT. It specifies CASSYVGQSNQPQHF.

This clonotype appeared a few times. The genes are TRBV6-1 and TRBJ2-7; D may match TRBD1 or TRBD2 (5 bases each). The CDR3 covers 13 residues. Germline loops: CDR1 MNHNS, CDR2 SASEGT. With 6 bases removed from V and 4 bases from J, the gap between germline ends came to 13 bases. The CDR3 sequence: CASSLGREYEQYF. CDR3 DNA: TGTGCCAGCAGCCTGGGACGGGAATACGAGCAGTACTTC.